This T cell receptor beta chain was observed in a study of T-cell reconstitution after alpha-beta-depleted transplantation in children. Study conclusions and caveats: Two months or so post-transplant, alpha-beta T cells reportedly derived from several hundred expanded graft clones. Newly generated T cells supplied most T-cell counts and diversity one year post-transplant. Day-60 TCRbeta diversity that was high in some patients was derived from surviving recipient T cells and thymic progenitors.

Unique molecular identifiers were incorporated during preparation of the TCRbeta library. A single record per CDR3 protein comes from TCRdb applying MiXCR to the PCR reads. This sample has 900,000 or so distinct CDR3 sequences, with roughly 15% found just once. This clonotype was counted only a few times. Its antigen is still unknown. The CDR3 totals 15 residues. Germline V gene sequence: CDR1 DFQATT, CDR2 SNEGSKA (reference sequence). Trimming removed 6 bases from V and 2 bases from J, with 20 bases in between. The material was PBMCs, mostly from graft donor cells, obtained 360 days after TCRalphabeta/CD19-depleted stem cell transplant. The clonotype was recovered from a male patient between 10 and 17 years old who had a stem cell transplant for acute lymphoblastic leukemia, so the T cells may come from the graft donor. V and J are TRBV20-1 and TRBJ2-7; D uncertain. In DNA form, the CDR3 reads TGCAGTGCCCACATCCCGGCAGGTTTGACCTACGAGCAGTACTTC. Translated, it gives CSAHIPAGLTYEQYF.